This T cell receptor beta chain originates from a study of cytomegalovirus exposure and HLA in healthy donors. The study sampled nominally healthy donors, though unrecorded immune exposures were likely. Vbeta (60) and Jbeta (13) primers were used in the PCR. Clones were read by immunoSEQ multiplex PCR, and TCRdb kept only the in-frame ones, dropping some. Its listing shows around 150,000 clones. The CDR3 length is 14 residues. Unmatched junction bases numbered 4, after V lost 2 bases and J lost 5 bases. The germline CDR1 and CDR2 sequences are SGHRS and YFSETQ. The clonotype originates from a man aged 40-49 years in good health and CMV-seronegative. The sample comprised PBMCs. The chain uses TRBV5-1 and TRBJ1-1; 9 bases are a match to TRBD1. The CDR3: CASSLTGGETEAFF. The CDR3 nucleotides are TGCGCCAGCAGCTTAACAGGGGGCGAGACTGAAGCTTTCTTT.